The 15 T cell receptor beta chains presented below share a single source sample, sequenced in a study of beta chain features in type 1 diabetes (dated by TCRdb to the late 2010s). The study at large found these results: In all four CD4+ subsets, TCRB CDR3 length was moderately but significantly shorter in type 1 diabetes patients.

These receptors lack a known antigen. The protocol used for the library was the immunoSEQ multiplex PCR assay. The High Capacity cDNA Reverse Transcription Kit was used to reverse transcribe all of the isolated RNA, meaning that expressed TCRB transcripts were what got sequenced. Here the immuneACCESS table is served through TCRdb, limited to in-frame sequences with V and J called. Missing clones are a known gap in these copies; in checked studies unresolved V genes cover under half, and the rest lacks a known reason. The sample data list roughly 340,000 clones, and around an eighth of these were observed just once. 0.015% of the sample is in the top ten clones. The sample taken for sequencing was naive CD4+ T cells from blood. The cell subset or site label, as the study defines it: true naive CD4+ T cells. The origin of the receptors is a woman younger than 35 with type 1 diabetes.

V and J are TRBV2 and TRBJ1-2, with D possibly matching TRBD1 (6 bases). The CDR3 extends over 13 amino acids. The V end lost 7 bases, the J end lost 5 bases, and 14 bases lay between the germline ends. Germline V CDR1 and CDR2: SNHLY, FYNNEI. The CDR3 bases are TGTGCCAGCACCAATCAGGGGTGGTATGGCTACACCTTC. Translating gives CASTNQGWYGYTF.

This chain connects TRBV7-2 to TRBJ1-5, with D perhaps TRBD1 (5 bases). The germline V gene encodes CDR1 SGHTA and CDR2 FQGNSA. The CDR3 contains 15 residues. V was pared by 4 bases and J by 7 bases, with 17 bases between. The CDR3 loop is CASSSGGGSGQPQHF. The CDR3, as DNA: TGTGCCAGCAGCTCCGGGGGGGGGAGCGGGCAGCCCCAGCATTTT.

This clone was picked up a small number of times. The chain couples TRBV10-2 to TRBJ2-7; D may be TRBD1 (6 bases). CDR3 size: 13 residues. The germline gives CDR1 WSHSY, CDR2 SAAADI. Here the CDR3 reads CATSQGQPYEQYV. CDR3 in DNA: TGCGCCACCAGTCAGGGGCAGCCCTACGAGCAGTACGTC.

V and J are TRBV6-5 and TRBJ2-3, with 8 bases matching TRBD2. The J segment lost 4 bases and the V segment lost 2 bases, leaving 5 bases of the junction unmatched. Germline V gives CDR1 MNHEY, CDR2 SVGAGI. This CDR3 is built from 15 residues. The CDR3: CASSYGGTRPDTQYF. In DNA, the CDR3 is TGTGCCAGCAGTTACGGAGGGACTAGGCCAGATACGCAGTATTTT.

There are a few counts of this clone. The J gene is TRBJ2-7, the V gene TRBV6-5; D unclear. Trimming cost V 0 bases and J 2 bases, with 11 bases left between them. The germline CDR1 and CDR2 sequences are MNHEY and SVGAGI. The CDR3 has 15 residues. For the CDR3, the DNA is TGTGCCAGCAGTTACTCGATACCGGTAGCCTACGAGCAGTACTTC. Protein sequence: CASSYSIPVAYEQYF.

This clone was detected only a few times. The CDR3 protein is CASSVEPSYEQYF. The CDR3 nucleotides are TGTGCCAGCAGCGTAGAGCCCTCTTACGAGCAGTACTTC. The rearrangement joins TRBV9 to TRBJ2-7; D ambiguous. The V and J ends lost 0 bases and 4 bases respectively, with 8 bases between them. The CDR3 is made up of 13 amino acids. Germline loops: CDR1 SGDLS, CDR2 YYNGEE.

This clone was counted only a few times. J is TRBJ1-4 and V is TRBV29-1; no definite D call. V lost 4 bases to trimming and J lost 8 bases, with 11 bases between them. There are 12 residues in the CDR3. The germline gives CDR1 SQVTM, CDR2 ANQGSEA. The CDR3 protein is CSVAVSGEKLFF. In DNA form, the CDR3 reads TGCAGCGTTGCTGTTAGCGGAGAAAAACTGTTTTTT.

This chain joins TRBV25-1 and TRBJ2-7; D is perhaps TRBD2 (5 bases). V was shortened by 5 bases and J by 5 bases, with 16 bases between the two germline ends. This CDR3 is built from 14 residues. In germline, CDR1 is MGHDK, CDR2 SYGVNS. The CDR3 sequence is CASSPFLEGNEQYV. Written as DNA, the CDR3 is TGTGCCAGCAGTCCCTTCCTCGAGGGAAACGAGCAGTACGTC.

This rearrangement joins TRBV7-9 to TRBJ2-2, with 7 bases lining up with TRBD2. J gave up 0 bases and V 4 bases, and 11 bases lay outside the gene matches. CDR3 length equals 18 residues. Germline lookup yields CDR1 SEHNR and CDR2 FQNEAQ (reference sequence). This CDR3 reads CASSSREGQSPNTGELFF. The CDR3 DNA reads TGTGCCAGCAGCTCCAGGGAGGGTCAATCGCCGAACACCGGGGAGCTGTTTTTT.

This clone was picked up a small number of times. The chain is built from TRBV19 and TRBJ2-5; the D is unclear. The CDR3 is made up of 11 amino acids. V gave up 6 bases and J gave up 5 bases, with 7 bases separating them. Germline V CDR1 and CDR2: LNHDA, SQIVND (reference sequence). CDR3 in DNA: TGTGCCAGTAGATTTGAGGAGACCCAGTACTTC. It specifies CASRFEETQYF.

A few counts support this clone. V gene TRBV29-1 combines with J gene TRBJ2-5; D perhaps matches TRBD1 (6 bases). The CDR3 contains 13 residues. Trimming stripped 5 bases from V and 5 bases from J, with 15 bases between. Germline lookup yields CDR1 SQVTM and CDR2 ANQGSEA. The DNA for the CDR3 is TGCAGCGTTCTTCGACAGGTTACCGAGACCCAGTACTTC. Translated: CSVLRQVTETQYF.

The chain has TRBV29-1 and TRBJ2-3, with 8 bases matching TRBD1. CDR3 length: 14 amino acids. Trimming removed 8 bases from V and 2 bases from J; junction bases left unmatched: 9. Germline assignment: CDR1 SQVTM and CDR2 ANQGSEA. CDR3 sequence: CSLKEGQATDTQYF. DNA of the CDR3: TGCAGCTTAAAGGAGGGACAGGCCACAGATACGCAGTATTTT.

V usage is TRBV4-1 and J usage is TRBJ2-5; a weak D match, TRBD2 (6 bases). Trimming cost V 4 bases and J 3 bases, with 15 bases left between them. CDR3 length equals 15 residues. Germline V lookup: CDR1 MGHRA, CDR2 YSYEKL. The CDR3 nucleotides are TGCGCCAGCAGCCCAGCGTCGGGAGTGGAAGAGACCCAGTACTTC. Translation: CASSPASGVEETQYF.

This clone was observed a few times. The chain links TRBV5-1 to TRBJ2-1, with TRBD2 identical over 7 bases. V gave up 0 bases and J gave up 6 bases; unmatched junction bases: 3. CDR1 is SGHRS, CDR2 YFSETQ, per germline. This CDR3 region has 14 residues. This chain's CDR3 is CASSLVGGTNEQFF. CDR3 bases: TGCGCCAGCAGCTTGGTGGGAGGGACCAATGAGCAGTTCTTC.

This clone was observed a single time. V is TRBV15 and J is TRBJ1-2; 11 nucleotides match TRBD1. Germline loops: CDR1 LNHNV, CDR2 YYDKDF (reference sequence). The CDR3 length is 17 residues. The V segment lost 2 bases and the J segment 3 bases; nucleotides outside the gene matches: 8. The DNA of the CDR3 is TGTGCCACCAGCAGACCCGGACAGGGGGCCCTTCACTATGGCTACACCTTC. Its translation is CATSRPGQGALHYGYTF.